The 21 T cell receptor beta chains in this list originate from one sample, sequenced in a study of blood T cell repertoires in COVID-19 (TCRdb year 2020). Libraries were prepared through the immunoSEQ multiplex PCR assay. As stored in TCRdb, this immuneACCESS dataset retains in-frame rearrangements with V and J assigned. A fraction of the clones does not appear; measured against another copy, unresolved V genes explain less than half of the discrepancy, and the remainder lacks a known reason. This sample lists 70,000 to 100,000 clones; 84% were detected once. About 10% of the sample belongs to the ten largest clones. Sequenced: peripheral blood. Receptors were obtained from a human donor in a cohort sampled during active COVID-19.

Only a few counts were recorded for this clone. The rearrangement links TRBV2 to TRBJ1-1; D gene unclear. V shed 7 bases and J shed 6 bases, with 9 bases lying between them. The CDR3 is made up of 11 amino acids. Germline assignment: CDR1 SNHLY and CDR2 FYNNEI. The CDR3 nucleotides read TGTGCCAGCACCTACAGCTCTGAAGCTTTCTTT. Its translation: CASTYSSEAFF.

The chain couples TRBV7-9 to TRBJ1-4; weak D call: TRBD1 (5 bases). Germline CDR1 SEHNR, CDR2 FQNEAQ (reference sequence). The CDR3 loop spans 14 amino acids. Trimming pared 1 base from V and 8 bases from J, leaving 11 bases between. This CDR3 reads CASSLGGAQEKLFF. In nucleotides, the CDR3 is TGTGCCAGCAGCTTAGGGGGCGCGCAGGAAAAACTGTTTTTT.

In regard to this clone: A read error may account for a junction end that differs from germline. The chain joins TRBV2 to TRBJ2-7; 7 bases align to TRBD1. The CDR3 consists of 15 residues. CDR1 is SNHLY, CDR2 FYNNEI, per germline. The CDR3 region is CASSEAGQVFYEQYF. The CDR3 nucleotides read TGTGCCAGCAGCGAAGCAGGACAGGTCTTTTACGAGCAGTACTTC.

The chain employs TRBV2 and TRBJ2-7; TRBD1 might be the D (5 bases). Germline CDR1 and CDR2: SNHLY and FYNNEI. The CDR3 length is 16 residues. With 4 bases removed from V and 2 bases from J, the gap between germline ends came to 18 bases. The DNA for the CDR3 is TGTGCCAGCAGTGGTCTTTTGGGGCTCGGCCCCTACGAGCAGTACTTC. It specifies CASSGLLGLGPYEQYF.

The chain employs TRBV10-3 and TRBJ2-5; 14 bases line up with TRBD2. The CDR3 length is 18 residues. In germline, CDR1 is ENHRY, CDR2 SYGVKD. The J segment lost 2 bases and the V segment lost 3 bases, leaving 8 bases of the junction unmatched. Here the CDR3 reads CAISDPGGLAGAQETQYF. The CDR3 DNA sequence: TGTGCCATCAGTGACCCCGGGGGACTAGCGGGGGCTCAAGAGACCCAGTACTTC.

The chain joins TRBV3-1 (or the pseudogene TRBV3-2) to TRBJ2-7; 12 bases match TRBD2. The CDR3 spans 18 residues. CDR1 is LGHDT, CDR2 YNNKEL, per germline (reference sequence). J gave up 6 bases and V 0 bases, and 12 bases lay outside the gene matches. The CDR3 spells CASSQDYYASGGAGEQYF. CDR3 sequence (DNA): TGTGCCAGCAGCCAAGATTATTATGCTAGCGGGGGGGCGGGCGAGCAGTACTTC.

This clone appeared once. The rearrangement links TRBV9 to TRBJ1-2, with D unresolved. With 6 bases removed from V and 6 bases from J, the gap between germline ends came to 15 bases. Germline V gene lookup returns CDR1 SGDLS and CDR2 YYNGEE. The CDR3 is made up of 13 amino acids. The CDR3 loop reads CASTPGGSDGYTF. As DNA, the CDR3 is TGTGCCAGCACCCCAGGCGGGTCCGATGGCTACACCTTC.

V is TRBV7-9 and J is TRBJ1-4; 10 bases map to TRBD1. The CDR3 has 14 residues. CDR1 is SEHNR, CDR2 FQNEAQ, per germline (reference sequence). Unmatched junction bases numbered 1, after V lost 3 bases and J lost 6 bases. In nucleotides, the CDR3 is TGTGCCAGCAGCTTCGGGACAGGGGATGAAAAACTGTTTTTT. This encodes CASSFGTGDEKLFF.

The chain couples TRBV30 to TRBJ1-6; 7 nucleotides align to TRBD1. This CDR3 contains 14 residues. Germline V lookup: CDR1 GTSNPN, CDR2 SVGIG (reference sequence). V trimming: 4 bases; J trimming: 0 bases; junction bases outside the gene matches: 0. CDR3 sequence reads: CAWTGGSYNSPLHF. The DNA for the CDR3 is TGTGCCTGGACAGGGGGCTCCTATAATTCACCCCTCCACTTT.

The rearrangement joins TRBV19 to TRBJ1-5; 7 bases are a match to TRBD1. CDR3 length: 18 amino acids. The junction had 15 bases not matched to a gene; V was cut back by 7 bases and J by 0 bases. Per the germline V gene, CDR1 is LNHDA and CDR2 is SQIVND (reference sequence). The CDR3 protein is CASTPRIGGFNSNQPQHF. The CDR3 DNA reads TGTGCCAGTACCCCCCGGATAGGGGGCTTCAATAGCAATCAGCCCCAGCATTTT.

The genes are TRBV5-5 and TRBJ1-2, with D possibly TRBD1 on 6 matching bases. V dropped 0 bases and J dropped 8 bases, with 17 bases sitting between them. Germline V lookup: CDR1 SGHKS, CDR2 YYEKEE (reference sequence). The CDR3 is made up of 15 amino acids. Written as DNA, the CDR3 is TGTGCCAGCAGCTTGGAAAGCAGGGGCCTCGGGGGCTACACCTTC. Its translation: CASSLESRGLGGYTF.

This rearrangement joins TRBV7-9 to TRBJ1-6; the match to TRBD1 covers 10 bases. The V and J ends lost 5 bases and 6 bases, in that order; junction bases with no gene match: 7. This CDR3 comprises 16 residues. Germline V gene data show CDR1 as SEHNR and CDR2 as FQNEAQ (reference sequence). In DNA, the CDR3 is TGTGCCAGCAGCCTGACAGGGGGCCGGGGTAATTCACCCCTCCACTTT. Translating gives CASSLTGGRGNSPLHF.

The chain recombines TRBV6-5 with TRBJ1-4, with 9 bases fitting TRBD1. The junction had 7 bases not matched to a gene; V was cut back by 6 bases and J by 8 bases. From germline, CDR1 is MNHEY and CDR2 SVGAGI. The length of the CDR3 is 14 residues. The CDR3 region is CASRPQGAGEKLFF. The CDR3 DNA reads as TGTGCCAGCAGACCACAGGGGGCAGGGGAAAAACTGTTTTTT.

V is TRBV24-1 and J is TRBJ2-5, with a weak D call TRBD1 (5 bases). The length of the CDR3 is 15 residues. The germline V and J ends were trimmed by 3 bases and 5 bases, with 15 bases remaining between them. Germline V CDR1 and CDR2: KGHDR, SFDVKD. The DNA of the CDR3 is TGTGCCACCAGTGATCCTCAGGGTACGAGGGAGACCCAGTACTTC. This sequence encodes CATSDPQGTRETQYF.

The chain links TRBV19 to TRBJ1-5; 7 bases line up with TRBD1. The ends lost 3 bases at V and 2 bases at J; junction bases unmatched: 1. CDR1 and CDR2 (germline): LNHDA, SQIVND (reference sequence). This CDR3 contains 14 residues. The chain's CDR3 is CASSIRGGNQPQHF. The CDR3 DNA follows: TGTGCCAGTAGTATCAGGGGGGGCAATCAGCCCCAGCATTTT.

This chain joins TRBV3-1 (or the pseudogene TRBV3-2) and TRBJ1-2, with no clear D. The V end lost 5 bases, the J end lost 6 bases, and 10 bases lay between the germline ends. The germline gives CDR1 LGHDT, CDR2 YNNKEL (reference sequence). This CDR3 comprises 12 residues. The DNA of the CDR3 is TGTGCCAGCAGCTGGGCGGGGAATGGCTACACCTTC. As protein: CASSWAGNGYTF.

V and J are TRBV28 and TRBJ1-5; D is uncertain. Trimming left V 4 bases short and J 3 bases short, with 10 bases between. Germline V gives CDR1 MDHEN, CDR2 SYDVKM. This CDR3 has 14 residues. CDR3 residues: CASSSPGDNQPQHF. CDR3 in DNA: TGTGCCAGCAGTTCGCCGGGAGACAATCAGCCCCAGCATTTT.

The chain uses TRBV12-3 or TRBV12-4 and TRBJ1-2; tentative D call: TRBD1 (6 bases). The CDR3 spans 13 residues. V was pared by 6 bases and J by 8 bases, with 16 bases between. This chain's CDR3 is CASSSTGFGGYTF. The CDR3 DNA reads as TGTGCCAGCAGCTCAACAGGGTTCGGGGGCTACACCTTC.

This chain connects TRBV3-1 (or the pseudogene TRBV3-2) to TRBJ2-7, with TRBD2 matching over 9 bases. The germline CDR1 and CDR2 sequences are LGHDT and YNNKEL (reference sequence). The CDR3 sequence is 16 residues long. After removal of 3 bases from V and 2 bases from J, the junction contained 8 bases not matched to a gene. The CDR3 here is CASSHRVAGAAYEQYF. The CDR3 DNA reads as TGTGCCAGCAGCCACAGGGTAGCGGGGGCCGCCTACGAGCAGTACTTC.

The CDR3 is CASRSGQGPRAFF. The CDR3 region has the DNA TGTGCCAGTAGGTCGGGACAGGGTCCCCGAGCTTTCTTT. This sequence joins TRBV19 and TRBJ1-1, with TRBD1 identical over 9 bases. Germline V gene sequence: CDR1 LNHDA, CDR2 SQIVND (reference sequence). The junction had 9 bases not matched to a gene; V was cut back by 6 bases and J by 10 bases. This CDR3 region has 13 residues.

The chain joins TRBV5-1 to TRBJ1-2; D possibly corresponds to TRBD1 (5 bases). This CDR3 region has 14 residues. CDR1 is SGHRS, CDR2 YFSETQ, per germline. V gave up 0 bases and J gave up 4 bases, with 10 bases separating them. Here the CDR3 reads CASSLGPQGYGYTF. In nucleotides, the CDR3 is TGCGCCAGCAGCTTGGGTCCTCAGGGCTATGGCTACACCTTC.